Below, one T cell receptor beta chain is given with its context. Antigen: not known. This specimen comes from a study of T cells expressing NK-cell markers. Overall study context: In sorted CD3+CD56+NKG2C+, CD3+CD56+NKG2C- and CD3+CD56-NKG2C+ T cells, TCR beta repertoires were obtained. Study results and caveats: Among a handful of donors, these clonotypes also ranked first in the CD3+CD56-NKG2C+ fraction. Dominant NKG2C+ clonotype frequencies of about 1.0-8% of CD8+ T cells were measured in a handful of donors.

CDR1 and CDR2 from the germline V gene are SGHNT and YENEEA. The CDR3 consists of 17 residues. TCRdb re-analyzed the 5' RACE reads; it lists each CDR3 protein once, without DNA. The ten most abundant clones cover more than 35% of a sample with about 150,000 distinct CDR3 sequences. The rearrangement links TRBV11-3 to TRBJ2-7; TCRdb indicates TRBD1, and absent DNA this call remains unverified. Source material: blood T cells: a sorted CD56 or NKG2C T cell subset, CD4+ or CD8+ T cells, or bulk PBMC T cells (not recorded which). The receptor was derived from a woman in her fifties or sixties in good health. Here the CDR3 reads CASSLEGTKTSSYEQYF.